Given below is one TCR beta chain in context. These data originate in a study of blood T cell repertoires in COVID-19. As originally analysed: Using reference gene primer amplification, nucleated cell counts were estimated. The method was immunoSEQ multiplex PCR; TCRdb's version includes in-frame clones alone and lacks a portion of them. V, J and clone size reflect that table, while D and trimming were determined from the DNA. The table lists around 270,000 clones, about 85% of them singletons, with less than 5% in the top ten. Trimming took 4 bases from V and 2 from J; bases not matched to a gene: 8. Germline CDR1 reads SGHRS; CDR2 reads YFSETQ. The CDR3 is 15 amino acids.

The sequence derives from a man between 60 and 75 years old with acute or convalescent COVID-19. Sequenced: peripheral blood. This chain joins TRBV5-1 and TRBJ2-7; 8 nucleotides agree with TRBD2. CDR3 sequence: CASSLEVGRAYEQYF. As DNA, the CDR3 is TGCGCCAGCAGCCTGGAGGTCGGGAGGGCCTACGAGCAGTACTTC.